This passage covers 22 T cell receptor beta chains from one sample sequenced in a study of human T cells and chemical hapten exposure (dated by TCRdb to the early 2020s). The time point label corresponds to: patch test 3, about 24 weeks after DPC sensitization. In light of the paper, this sample's treatment or condition label describes: therapeutic diphenylcyclopropenone sensitization with weekly scalp DPC. The library came from RACE. Sequencing took place on a NextSeq 500. TCRdb reran the public reads through fastp at Q25 and MiXCR, keeping productive beta chains. For every CDR3 protein sequence, its rows merge into one entry that carries the most common genes and DNA. The sample includes about 82,000 distinct CDR3 sequences, with under 15% observed a single time. The ten largest clones add up to approximately 5% of the sample. The source was whole blood, collected in connection with sensitization to the hapten diphenylcyclopropenone (DPC). The receptors derive from a woman in her forties or fifties with alopecia areata. Some clones in this sample may be carry-over from other donors' samples.

This clonotype was observed a few times. V is TRBV19 and J is TRBJ1-5; no definite D call. V lost 3 bases to trimming and J lost 4 bases, with 13 bases between them. Germline lookup yields CDR1 LNHDA and CDR2 SQIVND (reference sequence). The CDR3 covers 15 residues. DNA of the CDR3: TGTGCCAGTAGTATGGGAGTACTCCCGAATCAGCCCCAGCATTTT. As protein: CASSMGVLPNQPQHF.

This clonotype was seen a handful of times. The chain recombines TRBV6-2 or TRBV6-3 with TRBJ2-2; the D gene is possibly TRBD1 (5 bases). The CDR3 runs 14 residues. Germline V lookup: CDR1 MNHEY, CDR2 SVGEGT. The V end was cut by 2 bases, the J end by 5 bases, with 9 bases between. CDR3 nucleotides: TGTGCCAGCAGTTACCTAGGGGAAACCGGGGAGCTGTTTTTT. Its protein is CASSYLGETGELFF.

This clonotype was recorded many times. This sequence joins TRBV5-1 and TRBJ2-3; D is uncertain. The germline CDR1 and CDR2 sequences are SGHRS and YFSETQ. The CDR3 runs to 14 residues. V lost 4 bases and J lost 0, with 9 bases in between. The CDR3 region has the DNA TGCGCCAGCAGCACTGAACCTAGCACAGATACGCAGTATTTT. This sequence encodes CASSTEPSTDTQYF.

The chain couples TRBV29-1 to TRBJ2-7; D unclear. The CDR3 is made up of 10 amino acids. V was clipped by 3 bases and J by 7 bases, with 7 bases between them. The germline V gene encodes CDR1 SQVTM and CDR2 ANQGSEA. The CDR3 DNA follows: TGCAGCGTTGACATGGTGGAGCAGTACTTC. Translated, it gives CSVDMVEQYF.

The V gene is TRBV7-6, the J gene TRBJ2-1; D is possibly TRBD1 (5 bases). This CDR3 region has 14 residues. Trimming cost V 7 bases and J 7 bases, with 17 bases left between them. Germline CDR1 is SGHVS and CDR2 is FNYEAQ. DNA for the CDR3: TGTGCCAGCAAAACGGACCCGACAGAGAATGAGCAGTTCTTC. As protein: CASKTDPTENEQFF.

This clonotype was seen more than once but under ten times. The V gene is TRBV12-3 or TRBV12-4, the J gene TRBJ1-2, with D unclear. With 1 base removed from V and 2 bases from J, the gap between germline ends came to 8 bases. The CDR3 totals 14 residues. CDR3 sequence: CASSLGRENYGYTF. The CDR3 region has the DNA TGTGCCAGCAGTTTAGGTCGGGAAAACTATGGCTACACCTTC.

The V and J genes are TRBV20-1 and TRBJ1-1; D remains unclear. Germline V gene sequence: CDR1 DFQATT, CDR2 SNEGSKA (reference sequence). Trimming removed 5 bases at V and 0 bases at J, with 19 bases between. The CDR3 length is 16 residues. CDR3 sequence (DNA): TGCAGTGCTTCGGGTTCAAGAGTAAAAATGAACACTGAAGCTTTCTTT. It encodes CSASGSRVKMNTEAFF.

This clonotype was counted at least ten times. The chain employs TRBV2 and TRBJ2-1; D ambiguous. Germline CDR1 reads SNHLY; CDR2 reads FYNNEI. The CDR3 is 14 residues long. V lost 7 bases and J lost 12, with 22 bases in between. DNA for the CDR3: TGTGCCAGCACTCTGGACCCGGACGCGGTATCGCAGTTCTTC. Its translation: CASTLDPDAVSQFF.

This chain uses TRBV10-3 with TRBJ2-1; 7 nucleotides align to TRBD1. After removal of 4 bases from V and 12 bases from J, the junction contained 15 bases not matched to a gene. The CDR3 runs to 15 residues. CDR1 and CDR2 from the germline V gene are ENHRY and SYGVKD. CDR3 sequence (DNA): TGTGCCATCAGTGTTAAGGACAGGCCTCCACGTTTGCAGTTCTTC. Protein: CAISVKDRPPRLQFF.

This chain connects TRBV12-3 or TRBV12-4 to TRBJ1-3; D call uncertain. The V gene lost 2 bases and the J gene lost 5 bases, with 10 bases spanning the gap. The CDR3 has 14 amino acids. In DNA form, the CDR3 reads TGTGCCAGCAGTTTAAGAGGGAACCGAAACACCATATATTTT. This encodes CASSLRGNRNTIYF.

This clonotype was counted many times. The rearrangement uses TRBV18 and TRBJ1-5; D unclear. The CDR3 spans 17 residues. Deletions cut 3 bases from V and 0 bases from J, with 15 bases between. Germline V CDR1 and CDR2: KGHSH, LQKENI. Here the CDR3 reads CASSPAGTSRSNQPQHF. The CDR3 DNA reads as TGTGCCAGCTCACCGGCCGGTACCTCGCGTAGCAATCAGCCCCAGCATTTT.

This clonotype was counted once. The chain carries TRBV10-3 and TRBJ2-1; no firm D call. CDR1 and CDR2 (germline): ENHRY, SYGVKD. The CDR3 totals 12 residues. V dropped 3 bases and J dropped 8 bases, with 8 bases sitting between them. The CDR3 reads CAISENRDEQFF. The DNA of the CDR3 is TGTGCCATCAGTGAAAACCGGGATGAGCAGTTCTTC.

In regard to this clonotype: Here the CDR3 omits its conserved ending phenylalanine or tryptophan, so a read error is the likely source. The chain couples TRBV29-1 to TRBJ2-2; D unclear. V gave up 5 bases and J gave up 8 bases, with 15 bases separating them. CDR1 SQVTM and CDR2 ANQGSEA come from the germline V gene. The CDR3 runs 13 residues. The CDR3 nucleotides read TGCAGCGTTCGCTCGGCAGGCTCGGGGGAGCTGTTTTGT. Its protein product is CSVRSAGSGELFC.

This clonotype has at least ten counts. The J gene is TRBJ2-7, the V gene TRBV5-1; 7 positions match TRBD1. CDR1 and CDR2 (germline): SGHRS, YFSETQ. The V and J ends lost 0 bases and 6 bases, in that order; junction bases with no gene match: 6. The CDR3 length is 14 residues. In DNA form, the CDR3 reads TGCGCCAGCAGCTTGGGGGGACAGAGTGTCGAGCAGTACTTC. Its translation: CASSLGGQSVEQYF.

The rearrangement joins TRBV11-2 to TRBJ2-1; TRBD2 agrees at 7 bases. This CDR3 is built from 14 residues. Germline V lookup: CDR1 SGHAT, CDR2 FQNNGV. Trimming at V came to 2 bases and at J to 6 bases, leaving 4 bases not matched to a gene. The CDR3: CASSLFLAGNEQFF. The CDR3 nucleotides read TGTGCCAGCAGCTTATTCTTAGCGGGCAATGAGCAGTTCTTC.

A few counts support this clonotype. The chain is built from TRBV18 and TRBJ2-5; D perhaps matches TRBD2 (5 bases). This CDR3 comprises 16 residues. V gave up 1 base and J gave up 4 bases, with 16 bases separating them. The germline gives CDR1 KGHSH, CDR2 LQKENI. The CDR3 protein is CASSPLTPSGSETQYF. The CDR3 DNA follows: TGTGCCAGCTCACCACTGACACCGTCGGGGTCAGAGACCCAGTACTTC.

In this sample, this clonotype turned up a few times. J is TRBJ2-2 and V is TRBV2; 10 bases fit TRBD2. CDR3 length: 16 amino acids. The V segment lost 2 bases and the J segment 6 bases; nucleotides outside the gene matches: 6. CDR1 and CDR2 from the germline V gene are SNHLY and FYNNEI. The CDR3 nucleotides read TGTGCCAGCAGTGAAATAGGTCTAGCGGGAGCCGGGGAGCTGTTTTTT. As protein: CASSEIGLAGAGELFF.

Only a few counts were recorded for this clonotype. This chain uses TRBV2 with TRBJ1-1; D remains unclear. V lost 5 bases, J lost 1 base, and 11 bases lay in between. CDR3 length: 14 residues. Germline CDR1 reads SNHLY; CDR2 reads FYNNEI. CDR3 DNA sequence: TGTGCCAGCAGTTTCTTAACACCGAACACTGAAGCTTTCTTT. Translated: CASSFLTPNTEAFF. Full variable domain (outside the CDR3, taken from reference TRBV2 and TRBJ1-1): EPEVTQTPSHQVTQMGQEVILRCVPISNHLYFYWYRQILGQKVEFLVSFYNNEISEKSEIFDDQFSVERPDGSNFTLKIRSTKLEDSAMYFCASSFLTPNTEAFFGQGTRLTVV.

The chain carries TRBV29-1 and TRBJ1-1, with a tentative D call TRBD1 (6 bases). The CDR3 length is 16 residues. The ends were cut back, 1 base at V and 5 bases at J, with 20 bases in the middle. Germline CDR1 is SQVTM and CDR2 is ANQGSEA. CDR3: CSVEVRRATGNTEAFF. CDR3 nucleotide sequence: TGCAGCGTTGAAGTTCGGAGGGCAACAGGGAATACTGAAGCTTTCTTT.

This clonotype turned up a few times. The rearrangement joins TRBV20-1 to TRBJ2-3; TRBD2 aligns across 8 bases. CDR1 is DFQATT and CDR2 is SNEGSKA in the germline V gene (reference sequence). J was trimmed by 3 bases and V by 3 bases; bases with no gene match: 11. The CDR3 is 16 amino acids. The CDR3 region is CSARAHSGTYTDTQYF. The CDR3 coding sequence is TGCAGTGCTAGGGCCCATAGCGGGACCTATACAGATACGCAGTATTTT.

This clonotype was observed a few times. The chain recombines TRBV20-1 with TRBJ1-1; no definite D call. The CDR3 loop spans 14 amino acids. The V end was cut by 0 bases, the J end by 4 bases, with 12 bases between. Germline V gives CDR1 DFQATT, CDR2 SNEGSKA (reference sequence). The CDR3 loop reads CSARDAGRPTEAFF. DNA of the CDR3: TGCAGTGCTAGAGATGCGGGCAGGCCCACTGAAGCTTTCTTT.

This clonotype was seen ten or more times. The chain has TRBV29-1 and TRBJ1-1, with D perhaps matching TRBD1 (5 bases). Germline values: CDR1 SQVTM, CDR2 ANQGSEA. The CDR3 is 13 amino acids. Deletions cut 6 bases from V and 1 base from J, with 12 bases between. CDR3 sequence: CSVGVTGNTEAFF. CDR3 bases: TGCAGCGTCGGTGTAACAGGGAACACTGAAGCTTTCTTT.